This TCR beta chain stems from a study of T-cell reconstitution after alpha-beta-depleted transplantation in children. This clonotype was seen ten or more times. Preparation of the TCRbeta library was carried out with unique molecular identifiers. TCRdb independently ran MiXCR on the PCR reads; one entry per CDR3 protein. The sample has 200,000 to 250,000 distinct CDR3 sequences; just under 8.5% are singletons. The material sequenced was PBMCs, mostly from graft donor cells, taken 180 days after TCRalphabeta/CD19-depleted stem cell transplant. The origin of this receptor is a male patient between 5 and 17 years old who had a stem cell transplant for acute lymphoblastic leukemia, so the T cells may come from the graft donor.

Here the CDR3 reads CASRAGHYGYTF. The DNA of the CDR3 is TGTGCCAGCAGAGCCGGGCACTATGGCTACACCTTC. J is TRBJ1-2 and V is TRBV25-1; D unresolved. The CDR3 has 12 residues. Deletions cut 6 bases from V and 3 bases from J, with 8 bases between. In germline, CDR1 is MGHDK, CDR2 SYGVNS.